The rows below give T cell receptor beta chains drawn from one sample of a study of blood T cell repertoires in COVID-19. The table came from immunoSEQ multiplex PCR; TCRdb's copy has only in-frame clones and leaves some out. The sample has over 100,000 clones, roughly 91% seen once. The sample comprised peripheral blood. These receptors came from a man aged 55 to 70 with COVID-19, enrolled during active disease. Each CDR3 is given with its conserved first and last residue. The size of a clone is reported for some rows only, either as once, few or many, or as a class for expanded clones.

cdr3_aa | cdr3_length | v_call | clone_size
CAISEVEGLGRTLSGNTIYF | 20 | TRBV10-3 | .
CASSRVLGQGPQETQYF | 17 | TRBV4-1 | .
CASTNRDRGSGNQPQHF | 17 | TRBV19 | once
CASSLEWDRAYEQYF | 15 | TRBV7-2 | .
CASSRSGGNEQYF | 13 | TRBV6-6 | few
CASSMGSNTEAFF | 13 | TRBV19 | .
CASSLEPNQPQHF | 13 | TRBV5-1 | once
CASGLINSPLHF | 12 | TRBV6-5 | .
CATSPRTGWELNTEAFF | 17 | TRBV15 | .
CASSSNGVIRGRLTGANVLTF | 21 | TRBV7-3 | .
CASSLAAWLAGHEQYF | 16 | TRBV5-6 | .
CASSLGAGGYNEQFF | 15 | TRBV7-8 | .
CASSPPAGNSPLHF | 14 | TRBV18 | .
CAWSAYSGRYQETQYF | 16 | TRBV30 | .
CASHRGSSYNEQFF | 14 | TRBV19 | .
CASRDGQIGNYGYTF | 15 | TRBV5-4 | .
CASSQELGQGETQYF | 15 | TRBV4-3 | .
CASSDRDYSNQPQHF | 15 | TRBV6-1 | once
CASSSGQGLGYGYTF | 15 | TRBV5-5 | few
CASSQDTSGTGRIETQYF | 18 | TRBV4-1 | .
CASSRSGGLPYNEQFF | 16 | TRBV11-2 | .
CASSRLGQATPDTQYF | 16 | TRBV3-1/TRBV3-2 | .
CSASRGYGTEAFF | 13 | TRBV29-1 | .
CASSAPGGSSYEQYF | 15 | TRBV5-8 | .